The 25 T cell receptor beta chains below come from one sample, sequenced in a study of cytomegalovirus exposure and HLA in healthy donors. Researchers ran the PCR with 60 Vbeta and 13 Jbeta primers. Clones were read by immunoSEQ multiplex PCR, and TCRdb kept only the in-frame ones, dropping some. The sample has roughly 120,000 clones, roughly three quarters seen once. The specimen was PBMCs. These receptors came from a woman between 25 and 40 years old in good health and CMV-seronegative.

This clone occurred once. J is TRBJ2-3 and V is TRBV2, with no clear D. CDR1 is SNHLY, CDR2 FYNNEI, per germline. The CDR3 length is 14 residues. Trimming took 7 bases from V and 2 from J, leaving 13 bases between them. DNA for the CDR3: TGTGCCAGCATGGTCGCTCTGGCCACAGATACGCAGTATTTT. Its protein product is CASMVALATDTQYF.

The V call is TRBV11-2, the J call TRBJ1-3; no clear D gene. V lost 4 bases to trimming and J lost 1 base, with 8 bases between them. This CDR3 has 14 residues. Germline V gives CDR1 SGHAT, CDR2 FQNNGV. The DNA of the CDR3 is TGTGCCAGCAGCTCCGGGTGGTCTGGAAACACCATATATTTT. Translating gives CASSSGWSGNTIYF.

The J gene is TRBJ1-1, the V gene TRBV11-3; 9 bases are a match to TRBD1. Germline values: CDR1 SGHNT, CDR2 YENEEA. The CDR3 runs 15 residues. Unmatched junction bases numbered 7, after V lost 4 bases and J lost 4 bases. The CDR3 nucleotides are TGTGCCAGCAGCTCAAACACAGGGGGCGGCACTGAAGCTTTCTTT. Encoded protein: CASSSNTGGGTEAFF.

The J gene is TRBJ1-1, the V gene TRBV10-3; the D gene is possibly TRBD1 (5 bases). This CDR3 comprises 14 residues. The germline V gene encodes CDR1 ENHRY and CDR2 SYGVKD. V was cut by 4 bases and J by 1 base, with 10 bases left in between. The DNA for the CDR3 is TGTGCCATCAGTGTTGGCGGGGGGAACACTGAAGCTTTCTTT. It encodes CAISVGGGNTEAFF.

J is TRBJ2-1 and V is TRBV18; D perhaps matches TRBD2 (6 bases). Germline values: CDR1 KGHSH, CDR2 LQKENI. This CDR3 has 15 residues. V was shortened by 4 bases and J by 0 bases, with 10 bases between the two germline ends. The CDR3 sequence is CASSHGTASYNEQFF. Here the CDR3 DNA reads TGTGCCAGCTCACACGGGACTGCCTCCTACAATGAGCAGTTCTTC.

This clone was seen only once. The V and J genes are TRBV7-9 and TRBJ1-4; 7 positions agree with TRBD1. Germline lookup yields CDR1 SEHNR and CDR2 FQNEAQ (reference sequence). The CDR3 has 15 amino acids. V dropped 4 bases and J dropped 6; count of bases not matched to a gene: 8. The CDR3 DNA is TGTGCCAGCAGCTCCCCGGGCAGGGGGGATGAAAAACTGTTTTTT. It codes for CASSSPGRGDEKLFF.

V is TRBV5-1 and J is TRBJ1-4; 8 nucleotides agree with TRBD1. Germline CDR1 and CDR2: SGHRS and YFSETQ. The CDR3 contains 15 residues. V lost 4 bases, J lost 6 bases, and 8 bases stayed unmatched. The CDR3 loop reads CASSPTGARHEKLFF. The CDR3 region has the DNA TGCGCCAGCAGCCCGACAGGGGCCCGCCATGAAAAACTGTTTTTT.

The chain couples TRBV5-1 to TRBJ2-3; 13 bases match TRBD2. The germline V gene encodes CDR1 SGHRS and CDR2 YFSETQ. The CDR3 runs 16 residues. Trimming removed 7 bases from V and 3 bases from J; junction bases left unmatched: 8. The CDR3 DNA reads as TGCGCCAGCCGGACTAGCGGGAGAGGATGGACAGATACGCAGTATTTT. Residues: CASRTSGRGWTDTQYF.

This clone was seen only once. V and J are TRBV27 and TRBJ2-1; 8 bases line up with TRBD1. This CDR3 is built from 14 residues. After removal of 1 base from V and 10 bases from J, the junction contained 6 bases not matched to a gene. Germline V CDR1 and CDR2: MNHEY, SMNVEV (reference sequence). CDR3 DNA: TGTGCCAGCAGTTTATTCCAGGGGGCAGGGGAGCAGTTCTTC. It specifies CASSLFQGAGEQFF.

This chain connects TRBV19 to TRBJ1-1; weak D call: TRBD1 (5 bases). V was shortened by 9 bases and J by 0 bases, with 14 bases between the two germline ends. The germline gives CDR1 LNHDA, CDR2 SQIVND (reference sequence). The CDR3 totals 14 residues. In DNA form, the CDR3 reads TGTGCCAGCAGCCGAGGACACCTGAACACTGAAGCTTTCTTT. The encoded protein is CASSRGHLNTEAFF.

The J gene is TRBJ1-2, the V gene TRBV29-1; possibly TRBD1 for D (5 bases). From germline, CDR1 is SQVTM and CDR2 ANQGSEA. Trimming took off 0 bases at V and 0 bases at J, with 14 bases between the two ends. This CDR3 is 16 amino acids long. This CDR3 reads CSVEDRGRASNYGYTF. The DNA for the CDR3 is TGCAGCGTTGAAGATCGCGGCAGGGCCTCTAACTATGGCTACACCTTC.

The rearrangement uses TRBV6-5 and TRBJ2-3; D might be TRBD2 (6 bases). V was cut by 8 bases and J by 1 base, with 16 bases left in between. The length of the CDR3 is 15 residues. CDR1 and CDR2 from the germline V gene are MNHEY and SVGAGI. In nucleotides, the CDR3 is TGTGCCAGCGGCCCATTAGCGGCAGGCACAGATACGCAGTATTTT. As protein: CASGPLAAGTDTQYF.

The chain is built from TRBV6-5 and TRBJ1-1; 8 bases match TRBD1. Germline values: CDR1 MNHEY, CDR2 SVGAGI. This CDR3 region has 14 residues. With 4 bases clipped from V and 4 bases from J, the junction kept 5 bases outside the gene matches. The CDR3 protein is CASSFTGGTTEAFF. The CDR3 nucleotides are TGTGCCAGCAGTTTTACAGGGGGGACCACTGAAGCTTTCTTT.

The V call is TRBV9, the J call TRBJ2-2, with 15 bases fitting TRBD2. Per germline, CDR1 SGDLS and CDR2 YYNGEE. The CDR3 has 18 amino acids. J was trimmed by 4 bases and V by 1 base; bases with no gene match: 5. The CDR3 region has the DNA TGTGCCAGCAGCGTAACCTCGGGACTAGCGGGGGGCACCGGGGAGCTGTTTTTT. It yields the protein CASSVTSGLAGGTGELFF.

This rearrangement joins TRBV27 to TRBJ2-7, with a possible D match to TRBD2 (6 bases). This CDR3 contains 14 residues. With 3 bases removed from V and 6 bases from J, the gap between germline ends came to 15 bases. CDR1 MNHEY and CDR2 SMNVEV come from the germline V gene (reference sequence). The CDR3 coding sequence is TGTGCCAGCAGTTTGACTAGGGTAGGAGGCGAGCAGTACTTC. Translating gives CASSLTRVGGEQYF.

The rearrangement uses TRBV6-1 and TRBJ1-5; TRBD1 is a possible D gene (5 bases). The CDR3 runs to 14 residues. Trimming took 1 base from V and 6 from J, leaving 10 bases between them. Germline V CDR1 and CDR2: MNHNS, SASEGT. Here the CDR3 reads CASSEGRGSQPQHF. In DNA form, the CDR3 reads TGTGCCAGCAGTGAAGGGAGGGGAAGTCAGCCCCAGCATTTT.

CDR3 in DNA: TGTGCCGGAAAGAAAACCGGGACAGGGGATTCACCCCTCCACTTT. This translates into CAGKKTGTGDSPLHF. The chain links TRBV6-1 to TRBJ1-6; 10 bases map to TRBD1. With 11 bases clipped from V and 8 bases from J, the junction kept 12 bases outside the gene matches. Germline lookup yields CDR1 MNHNS and CDR2 SASEGT. The CDR3 is 15 residues long.

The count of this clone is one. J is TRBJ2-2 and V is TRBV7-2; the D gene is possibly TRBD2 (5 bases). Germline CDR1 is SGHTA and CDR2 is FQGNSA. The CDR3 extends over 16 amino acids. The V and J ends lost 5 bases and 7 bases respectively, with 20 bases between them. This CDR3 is CASSPDYQVVVGELFF. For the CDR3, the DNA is TGTGCCAGCAGCCCCGACTATCAGGTCGTGGTCGGGGAGCTGTTTTTT. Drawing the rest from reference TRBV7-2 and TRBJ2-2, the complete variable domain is GAGVSQSPSNKVTEKGKDVELRCDPISGHTALYWYRQSLGQGLEFLIYFQGNSAPDKSGLPSDRFSAERTGGSVSTLTIQRTQQEDSAVYLCASSPDYQVVVGELFFGEGSRLTVL.

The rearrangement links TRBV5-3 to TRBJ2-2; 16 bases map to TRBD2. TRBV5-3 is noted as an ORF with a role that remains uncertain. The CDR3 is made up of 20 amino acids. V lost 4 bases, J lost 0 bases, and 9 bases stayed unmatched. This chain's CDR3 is CARSTPGLAGGKANTGELFF. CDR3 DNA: TGTGCCAGAAGCACCCCGGGACTAGCGGGAGGGAAGGCGAACACCGGGGAGCTGTTTTTT.

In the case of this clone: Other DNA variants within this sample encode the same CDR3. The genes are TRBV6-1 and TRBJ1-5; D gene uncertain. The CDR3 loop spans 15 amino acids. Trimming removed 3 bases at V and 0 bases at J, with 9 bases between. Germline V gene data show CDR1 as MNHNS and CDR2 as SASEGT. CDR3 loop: CASSDPGSSNQPQHF. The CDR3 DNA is TGTGCCAGCAGTGACCCTGGGAGTAGCAATCAGCCCCAGCATTTT.

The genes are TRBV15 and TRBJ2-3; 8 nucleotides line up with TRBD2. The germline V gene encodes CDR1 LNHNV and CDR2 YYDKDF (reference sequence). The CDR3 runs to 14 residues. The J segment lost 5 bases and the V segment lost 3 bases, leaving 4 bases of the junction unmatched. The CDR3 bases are TGTGCCACCAGCAGCTTAGCGGGACTAGATACGCAGTATTTT. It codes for CATSSLAGLDTQYF.

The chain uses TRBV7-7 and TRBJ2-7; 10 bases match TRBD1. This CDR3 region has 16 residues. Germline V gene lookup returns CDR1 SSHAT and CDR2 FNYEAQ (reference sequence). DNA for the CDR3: TGTGCTATCCTCGACAGGGGGCGTAATTGCTCCTACGAGCAGTACTTC. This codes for CAILDRGRNCSYEQYF.

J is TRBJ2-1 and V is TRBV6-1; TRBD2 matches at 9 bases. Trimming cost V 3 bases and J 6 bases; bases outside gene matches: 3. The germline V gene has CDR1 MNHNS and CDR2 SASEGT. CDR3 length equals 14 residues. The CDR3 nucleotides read TGTGCCAGCAGTGATTTAGCGGGGGCCAATGAGCAGTTCTTC. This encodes CASSDLAGANEQFF.

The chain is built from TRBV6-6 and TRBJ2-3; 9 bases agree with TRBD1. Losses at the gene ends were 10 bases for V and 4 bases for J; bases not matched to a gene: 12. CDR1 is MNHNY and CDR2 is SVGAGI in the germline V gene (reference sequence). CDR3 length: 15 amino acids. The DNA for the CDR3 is TGTGCCACCGCCTTGGACAGGGGATCACCAGATACGCAGTATTTT. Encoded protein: CATALDRGSPDTQYF.

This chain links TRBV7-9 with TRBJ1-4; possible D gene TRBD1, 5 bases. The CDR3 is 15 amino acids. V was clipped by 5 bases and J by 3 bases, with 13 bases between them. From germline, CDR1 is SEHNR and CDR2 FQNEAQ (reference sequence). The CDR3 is CASSPQGGANEKLFF. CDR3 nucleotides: TGTGCCAGCAGCCCTCAGGGAGGTGCTAATGAAAAACTGTTTTTT.